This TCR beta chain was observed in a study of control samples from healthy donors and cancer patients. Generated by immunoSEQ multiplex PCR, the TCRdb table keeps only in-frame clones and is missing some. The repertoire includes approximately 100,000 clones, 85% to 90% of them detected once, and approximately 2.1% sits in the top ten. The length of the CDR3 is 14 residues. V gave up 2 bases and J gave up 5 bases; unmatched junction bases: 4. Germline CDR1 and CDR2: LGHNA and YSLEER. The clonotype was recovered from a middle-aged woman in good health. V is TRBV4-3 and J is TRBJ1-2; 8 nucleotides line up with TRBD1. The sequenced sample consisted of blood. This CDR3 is CASSQNRGAYGYTF. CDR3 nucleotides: TGCGCCAGCAGCCAAAACAGGGGGGCGTATGGCTACACCTTC.